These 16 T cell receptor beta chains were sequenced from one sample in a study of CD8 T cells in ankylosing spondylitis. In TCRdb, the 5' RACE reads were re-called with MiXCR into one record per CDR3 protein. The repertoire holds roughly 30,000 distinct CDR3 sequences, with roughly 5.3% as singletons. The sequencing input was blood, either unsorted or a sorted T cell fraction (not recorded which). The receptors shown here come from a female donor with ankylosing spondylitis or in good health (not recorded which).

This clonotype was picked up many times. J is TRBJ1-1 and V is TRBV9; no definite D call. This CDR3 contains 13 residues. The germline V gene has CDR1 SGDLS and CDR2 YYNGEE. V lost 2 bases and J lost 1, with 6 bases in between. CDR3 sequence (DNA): TGTGCCAGCAGCGTGACACCGAACACTGAAGCTTTCTTT. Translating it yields CASSVTPNTEAFF.

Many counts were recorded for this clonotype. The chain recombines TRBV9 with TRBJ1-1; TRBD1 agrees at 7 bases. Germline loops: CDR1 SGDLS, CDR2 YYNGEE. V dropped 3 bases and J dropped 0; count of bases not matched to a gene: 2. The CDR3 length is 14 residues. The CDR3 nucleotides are TGTGCCAGCAGCGGAGACAGGGTGAACACTGAAGCTTTCTTT. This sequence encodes CASSGDRVNTEAFF.

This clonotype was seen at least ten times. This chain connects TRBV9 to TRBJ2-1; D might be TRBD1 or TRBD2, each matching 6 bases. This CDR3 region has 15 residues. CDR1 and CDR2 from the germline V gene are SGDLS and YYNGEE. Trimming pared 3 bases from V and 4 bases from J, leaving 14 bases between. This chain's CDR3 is CASSASGAGYNEQFF. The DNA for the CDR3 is TGTGCCAGCAGCGCCTCAGGGGCGGGGTACAATGAGCAGTTCTTC.

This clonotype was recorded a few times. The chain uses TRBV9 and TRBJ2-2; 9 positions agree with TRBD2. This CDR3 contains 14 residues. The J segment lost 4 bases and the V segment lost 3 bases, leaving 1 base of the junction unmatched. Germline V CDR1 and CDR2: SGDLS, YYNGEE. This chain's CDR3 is CASSEGLATGELFF. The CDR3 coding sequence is TGTGCCAGCAGCGAGGGACTAGCCACCGGGGAGCTGTTTTTT.

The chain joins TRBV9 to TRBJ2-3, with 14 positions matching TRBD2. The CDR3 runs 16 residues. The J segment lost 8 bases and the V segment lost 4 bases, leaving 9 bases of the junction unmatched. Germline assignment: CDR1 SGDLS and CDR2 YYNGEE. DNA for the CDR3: TGTGCCAGCAGCAAGGGACTAGCGGGGGCGGGCGGTACGCAGTATTTT. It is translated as CASSKGLAGAGGTQYF.

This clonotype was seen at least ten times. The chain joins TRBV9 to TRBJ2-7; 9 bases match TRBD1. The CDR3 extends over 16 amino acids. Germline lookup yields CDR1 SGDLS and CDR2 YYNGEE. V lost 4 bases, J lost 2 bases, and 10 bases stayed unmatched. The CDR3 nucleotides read TGTGCCAGCAGCCAAAGCTCCGGGACAGGGACCTACGAGCAGTACTTC. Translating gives CASSQSSGTGTYEQYF. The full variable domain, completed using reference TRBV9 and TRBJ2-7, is DSGVTQTPKHLITATGQRVTLRCSPRSGDLSVYWYQQSLDQGLQFLIQYYNGEERAKGNILERFSAQQFPDLHSELNLSSLELGDSALYFCASSQSSGTGTYEQYFGPGTRLTVT.

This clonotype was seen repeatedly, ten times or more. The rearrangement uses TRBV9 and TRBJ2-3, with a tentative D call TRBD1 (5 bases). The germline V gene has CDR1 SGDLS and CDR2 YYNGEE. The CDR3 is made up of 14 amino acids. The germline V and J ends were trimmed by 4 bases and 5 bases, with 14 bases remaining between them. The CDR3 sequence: CASSTGPRGDTQYF. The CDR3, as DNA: TGTGCCAGCAGCACAGGACCGCGAGGAGATACGCAGTATTTT. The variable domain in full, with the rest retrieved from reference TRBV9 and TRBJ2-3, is DSGVTQTPKHLITATGQRVTLRCSPRSGDLSVYWYQQSLDQGLQFLIQYYNGEERAKGNILERFSAQQFPDLHSELNLSSLELGDSALYFCASSTGPRGDTQYFGPGTRLTVL.

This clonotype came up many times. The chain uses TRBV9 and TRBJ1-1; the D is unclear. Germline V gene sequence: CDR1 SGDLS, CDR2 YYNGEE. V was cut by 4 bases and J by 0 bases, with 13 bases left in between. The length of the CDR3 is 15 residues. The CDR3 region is CASSPQVSMNTEAFF. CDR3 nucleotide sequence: TGTGCCAGCAGCCCCCAGGTATCGATGAACACTGAAGCTTTCTTT.

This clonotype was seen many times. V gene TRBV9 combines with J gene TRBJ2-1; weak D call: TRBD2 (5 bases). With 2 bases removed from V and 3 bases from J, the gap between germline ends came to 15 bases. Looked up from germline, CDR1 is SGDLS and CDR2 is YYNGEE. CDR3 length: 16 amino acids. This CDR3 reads CASSVTLALHYNEQFF. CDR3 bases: TGTGCCAGCAGCGTTACCCTAGCCCTCCACTACAATGAGCAGTTCTTC.

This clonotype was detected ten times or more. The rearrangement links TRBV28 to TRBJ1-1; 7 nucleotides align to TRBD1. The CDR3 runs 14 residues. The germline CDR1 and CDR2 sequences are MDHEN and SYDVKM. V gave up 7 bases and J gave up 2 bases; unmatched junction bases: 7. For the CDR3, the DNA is TGTGCCAGCAAAATAACAGGGGCCAACACTGAAGCTTTCTTT. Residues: CASKITGANTEAFF.

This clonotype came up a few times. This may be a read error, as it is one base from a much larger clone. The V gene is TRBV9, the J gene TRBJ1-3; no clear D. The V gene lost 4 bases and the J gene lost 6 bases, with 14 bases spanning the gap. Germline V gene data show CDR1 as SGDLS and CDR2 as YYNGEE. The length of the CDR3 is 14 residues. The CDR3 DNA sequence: TGTGCCAGCAGCCACGGCTATTCGGCAAACACCATATATTTT. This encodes CASSHGYSANTIYF.

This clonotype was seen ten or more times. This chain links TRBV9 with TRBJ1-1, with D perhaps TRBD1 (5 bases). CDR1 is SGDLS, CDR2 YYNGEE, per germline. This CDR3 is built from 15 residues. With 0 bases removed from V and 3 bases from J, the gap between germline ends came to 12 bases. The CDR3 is CASSVVPGGHTEAFF. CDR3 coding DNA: TGTGCCAGCAGCGTAGTGCCTGGGGGTCACACTGAAGCTTTCTTT.

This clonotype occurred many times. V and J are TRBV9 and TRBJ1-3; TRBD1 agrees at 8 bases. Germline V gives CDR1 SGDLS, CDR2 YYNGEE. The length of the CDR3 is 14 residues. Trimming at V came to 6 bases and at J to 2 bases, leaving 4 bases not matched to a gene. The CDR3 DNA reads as TGTGCCAGCAACGGACAGGGTGCTGGAAACACCATATATTTT. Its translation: CASNGQGAGNTIYF. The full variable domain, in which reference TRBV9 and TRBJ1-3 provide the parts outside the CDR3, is DSGVTQTPKHLITATGQRVTLRCSPRSGDLSVYWYQQSLDQGLQFLIQYYNGEERAKGNILERFSAQQFPDLHSELNLSSLELGDSALYFCASNGQGAGNTIYFGEGSWLTVV.

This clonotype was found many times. The CDR3 DNA follows: TGTGCCAGCAGCGTGACGACCGGGGAGCTGTTTTTT. Amino acid sequence: CASSVTTGELFF. This chain connects TRBV9 to TRBJ2-2; D gene ambiguous. This CDR3 region has 12 residues. CDR1 is SGDLS, CDR2 YYNGEE, per germline. V lost 2 bases, J lost 5 bases, and 4 bases lay in between.

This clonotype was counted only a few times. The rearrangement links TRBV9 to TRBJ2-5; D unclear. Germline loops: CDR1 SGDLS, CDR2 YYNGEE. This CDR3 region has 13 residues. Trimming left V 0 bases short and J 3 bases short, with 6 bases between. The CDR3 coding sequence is TGTGCCAGCAGCGTAGGCGCAGAAGAGACCCAGTACTTC. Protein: CASSVGAEETQYF.

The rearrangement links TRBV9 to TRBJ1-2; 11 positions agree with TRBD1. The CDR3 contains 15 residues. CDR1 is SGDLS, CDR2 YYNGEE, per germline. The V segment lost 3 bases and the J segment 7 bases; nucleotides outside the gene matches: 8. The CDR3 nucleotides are TGTGCCAGCAGCGAGCTGGGACAGGGGGGTGGTGGCTACACCTTC. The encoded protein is CASSELGQGGGGYTF.